This TCR beta chain was retrieved from a study of blood T cell repertoires in COVID-19. Sequencing was performed with immunoSEQ multiplex PCR; in TCRdb, only in-frame clones are kept and a portion is missing. Found here are approximately 50,000 clones, around 90% of them singletons; the top ten hold under 7%. The CDR3 is 16 amino acids. Germline V gives CDR1 WNHNN, CDR2 SYGVQD (reference sequence). V dropped 0 bases and J dropped 2 bases, with 13 bases sitting between them. The sequencing input was peripheral blood. The receptor was derived from a man in his forties or fifties with active COVID-19. The rearrangement joins TRBV10-1 to TRBJ1-2, with a tentative D call TRBD1 (6 bases). CDR3 in DNA: TGCGCCAGCAGTGAGTCATTGGACAGAGAAAACTATGGCTACACCTTC. Translated: CASSESLDRENYGYTF.